The rows below give T cell receptor beta chains drawn from one sample of a study of response to subunit inactivated influenza vaccine. Using its own MiXCR run on the RT-PCR reads, TCRdb lists one record per CDR3 protein. The data show 450,000 to 700,000 distinct CDR3 sequences, 14% seen once. The sample was PBMCs from blood, taken roughly 12 days after vaccination. The source of these receptors is a man in his fifties who received an inactivated influenza vaccine. Each CDR3 is given with its conserved first and last residue. A D gene is named only where the DNA matches it firmly. The size entry is marked missing in some rows and otherwise reads once, few, many or a size class.

d_call: NA
v_call: TRBV29-1
clone_size: few
j_call: TRBJ2-7
cdr3_aa: CSVGSGAYEQYF
cdr3_nt: TGCAGCGTTGGGTCAGGGGCTTACGAGCAGTACTTC

d_call: NA
v_call: TRBV20-1
clone_size: many
j_call: TRBJ1-6
cdr3_aa: CSANTGGAWNSPLHF
cdr3_nt: TGCAGTGCTAACACGGGGGGCGCGTGGAATTCACCCCTCCACTTT

d_call: TRBD1
v_call: TRBV4-1
clone_size: NA
j_call: TRBJ2-7
cdr3_aa: CASSRGQGQFSYEQYF
cdr3_nt: TGCGCCAGCAGCCGAGGACAGGGACAATTCAGCTACGAGCAGTACTTC

d_call: TRBD2
v_call: TRBV28
clone_size: few
j_call: TRBJ2-5
cdr3_aa: CASSPAASGGQETQYF
cdr3_nt: TGTGCCAGCAGCCCTGCGGCTAGCGGGGGCCAAGAGACCCAGTACTTC

d_call: NA
v_call: TRBV9
clone_size: few
j_call: TRBJ2-3
cdr3_aa: CASSVGLSDTQYF
cdr3_nt: TGTGCCAGCAGCGTAGGTCTGTCAGATACGCAGTATTTT

d_call: TRBD2
v_call: TRBV29-1
clone_size: NA
j_call: TRBJ2-1
cdr3_aa: CSVAGTSAHNEQFF
cdr3_nt: TGCAGCGTGGCCGGGACTAGCGCCCACAATGAGCAGTTCTTC

d_call: NA
v_call: TRBV7-2
clone_size: few
j_call: TRBJ1-5
cdr3_aa: CASSSRGSQPQHF
cdr3_nt: TGTGCCAGCAGCTCGCGGGGGAGCCAGCCCCAGCATTTT

d_call: TRBD2
v_call: TRBV11-2
clone_size: few
j_call: TRBJ2-7
cdr3_aa: CASTAGTSGLGPSYEQYF
cdr3_nt: TGTGCCAGCACCGCAGGGACTAGCGGGCTGGGTCCCTCCTACGAGCAGTACTTC

d_call: NA
v_call: TRBV28
clone_size: NA
j_call: TRBJ2-1
cdr3_aa: CASRMGRGSYNEQFF
cdr3_nt: TGTGCCAGCAGGATGGGACGGGGCTCCTACAATGAGCAGTTCTTC

d_call: TRBD1
v_call: TRBV20-1
clone_size: many
j_call: TRBJ1-6
cdr3_aa: CSAKLGQASNSPLHF
cdr3_nt: TGCAGTGCTAAGCTGGGACAGGCTAGCAATTCACCCCTCCACTTT

d_call: NA
v_call: TRBV4-2
clone_size: NA
j_call: TRBJ1-2
cdr3_aa: CASSQGSRDVYGYTF
cdr3_nt: TGTGCCAGCAGCCAAGGCTCCAGGGATGTCTATGGCTACACCTTC

d_call: TRBD1
v_call: TRBV20-1
clone_size: few
j_call: TRBJ2-7
cdr3_aa: CSATNPGQGTYEQYF
cdr3_nt: TGCAGTGCTACTAATCCGGGACAGGGAACCTACGAGCAGTACTTC

d_call: TRBD2
v_call: TRBV4-2
clone_size: NA
j_call: TRBJ2-1
cdr3_aa: CASSQDPSGINEQFF
cdr3_nt: TGTGCCAGCAGCCAAGATCCTAGCGGGATCAATGAGCAGTTCTTC

d_call: NA
v_call: TRBV5-1
clone_size: many
j_call: TRBJ2-5
cdr3_aa: CASSLAGKIPDDQYF
cdr3_nt: TGCGCCAGCAGCTTGGCGGGAAAAATCCCCGACGACCAGTACTTC

d_call: NA
v_call: TRBV5-5
clone_size: few
j_call: TRBJ2-7
cdr3_aa: CASSLAWASSYEQYF
cdr3_nt: TGTGCCAGCAGCTTGGCCTGGGCCAGCTCCTACGAGCAGTACTTC

d_call: TRBD1
v_call: TRBV20-1
clone_size: few
j_call: TRBJ2-1
cdr3_aa: CSARAPTGDPYNEQFF
cdr3_nt: TGCAGTGCTAGGGCACCTACAGGGGACCCGTACAATGAGCAGTTCTTC

d_call: NA
v_call: TRBV7-2
clone_size: NA
j_call: TRBJ1-1
cdr3_aa: CASRFRATGTEAFF
cdr3_nt: TGTGCCAGCCGATTCCGGGCTACTGGCACTGAAGCTTTCTTT

d_call: NA
v_call: TRBV12-3/TRBV12-4
clone_size: NA
j_call: TRBJ2-1
cdr3_aa: CASSLRAGRRNNEQFF
cdr3_nt: TGTGCCAGCAGTTTACGGGCGGGACGCCGCAACAATGAGCAGTTCTTC

d_call: NA
v_call: TRBV20-1
clone_size: few
j_call: TRBJ2-5
cdr3_aa: CSAPRNLGDQYF
cdr3_nt: TGCAGTGCTCCGAGGAACCTCGGGGACCAGTACTTC

d_call: TRBD2
v_call: TRBV20-1
clone_size: NA
j_call: TRBJ2-1
cdr3_aa: CSARDGAGGNNEQFF
cdr3_nt: TGCAGTGCTAGAGATGGGGCGGGAGGAAACAATGAGCAGTTCTTC

d_call: TRBD1
v_call: TRBV12-3/TRBV12-4
clone_size: many
j_call: TRBJ2-2
cdr3_aa: CASSLGSAGGNTGELFF
cdr3_nt: TGTGCCAGCAGTTTAGGTTCGGCAGGGGGCAACACCGGGGAGCTGTTTTTT

d_call: TRBD2
v_call: TRBV20-1
clone_size: NA
j_call: TRBJ2-7
cdr3_aa: CSARDGLDEQYF
cdr3_nt: TGCAGTGCTAGAGACGGACTAGACGAGCAGTACTTC

d_call: TRBD2
v_call: TRBV2
clone_size: many
j_call: TRBJ2-3
cdr3_aa: CARTGTSGSTDTQYF
cdr3_nt: TGTGCCAGGACCGGGACTAGCGGGAGCACAGATACGCAGTATTTT

d_call: TRBD2
v_call: TRBV7-9
clone_size: many
j_call: TRBJ2-1
cdr3_aa: CASSHDSGVSYNEQFF
cdr3_nt: TGTGCCAGCAGCCACGATAGCGGGGTCTCCTACAATGAGCAGTTCTTC

d_call: TRBD1
v_call: TRBV24-1
clone_size: NA
j_call: TRBJ1-5
cdr3_aa: CATSPTDRGPNQPQHF
cdr3_nt: TGTGCCACCAGCCCAACCGACAGGGGCCCCAATCAGCCCCAGCATTTT

d_call: TRBD1
v_call: TRBV29-1
clone_size: NA
j_call: TRBJ1-4
cdr3_aa: CSVEGGQGSFEKLFF
cdr3_nt: TGCAGCGTTGAAGGTGGACAGGGGAGCTTTGAAAAACTGTTTTTT

d_call: NA
v_call: TRBV19
clone_size: few
j_call: TRBJ2-1
cdr3_aa: CASSPAARGEQFF
cdr3_nt: TGTGCCAGTAGTCCCGCCGCGAGGGGTGAGCAGTTCTTC

d_call: NA
v_call: TRBV7-9
clone_size: once
j_call: TRBJ1-2
cdr3_aa: CASSLTRGGGCTF
cdr3_nt: TGTGCCAGCAGCTTAACCCGGGGTGGCGGGTGCACCTTC

d_call: TRBD1
v_call: TRBV29-1
clone_size: NA
j_call: TRBJ1-1
cdr3_aa: CSPWPGQATEAFF
cdr3_nt: TGCAGCCCATGGCCGGGACAGGCGACTGAAGCTTTCTTT

d_call: TRBD1
v_call: TRBV20-1
clone_size: many
j_call: TRBJ2-2
cdr3_aa: CSADRADRANTGELFF
cdr3_nt: TGCAGTGCCGACCGGGCGGACAGGGCAAACACCGGGGAGCTGTTTTTT

d_call: TRBD1
v_call: TRBV10-3
clone_size: few
j_call: TRBJ1-1
cdr3_aa: CAISIGTGLAEAFF
cdr3_nt: TGTGCCATCAGTATAGGGACAGGGTTGGCTGAAGCTTTCTTT

d_call: NA
v_call: TRBV7-2
clone_size: NA
j_call: TRBJ2-7
cdr3_aa: CASSLARQYEQYF
cdr3_nt: TGTGCCAGCAGCTTAGCGCGCCAGTACGAGCAGTACTTC

d_call: NA
v_call: TRBV6-2/TRBV6-3
clone_size: NA
j_call: TRBJ2-1
cdr3_aa: CASSLPDRREQFF
cdr3_nt: TGTGCCAGCAGTCTACCTGATAGGAGGGAGCAGTTCTTC

d_call: NA
v_call: TRBV4-1
clone_size: NA
j_call: TRBJ2-3
cdr3_aa: CASSQRGSLTDTQYF
cdr3_nt: TGCGCCAGCAGCCAGAGGGGGAGCCTCACAGATACGCAGTATTTT

d_call: TRBD2
v_call: TRBV29-1
clone_size: many
j_call: TRBJ2-7
cdr3_aa: CSVDPGTSGSYEQYF
cdr3_nt: TGCAGCGTTGATCCCGGGACTAGCGGCTCCTACGAGCAGTACTTC

d_call: TRBD2
v_call: TRBV11-2
clone_size: few
j_call: TRBJ2-3
cdr3_aa: CASSLGRGTSGTSTDTQYF
cdr3_nt: TGTGCCAGCAGCTTAGGACGTGGGACTAGCGGTACTAGCACAGATACGCAGTATTTT

d_call: NA
v_call: TRBV5-1
clone_size: few
j_call: TRBJ1-1
cdr3_aa: CASSLAAVNTEAFF
cdr3_nt: TGCGCCAGCAGCTTGGCCGCGGTGAACACTGAAGCTTTCTTT

d_call: NA
v_call: TRBV7-8
clone_size: NA
j_call: TRBJ2-4
cdr3_aa: CASSITGKNIQYF
cdr3_nt: TGTGCCAGCAGCATAACGGGTAAAAACATTCAGTACTTC

d_call: TRBD2
v_call: TRBV19
clone_size: few
j_call: TRBJ2-1
cdr3_aa: CASSIRGLAGFFEQFF
cdr3_nt: TGTGCCAGTAGTATAAGGGGACTAGCGGGGTTCTTTGAGCAGTTCTTC

d_call: NA
v_call: TRBV6-5
clone_size: once
j_call: TRBJ1-2
cdr3_aa: CASSYSMEPNGGYTF
cdr3_nt: TGTGCCAGCAGTTACTCCATGGAACCAAACGGTGGCTACACCTTC

d_call: TRBD2
v_call: TRBV2
clone_size: NA
j_call: TRBJ2-2
cdr3_aa: CASKGTSGSSNTGELFF
cdr3_nt: TGTGCCAGCAAAGGGACTAGCGGGAGCTCGAACACCGGGGAGCTGTTTTTT

d_call: NA
v_call: TRBV7-2
clone_size: few
j_call: TRBJ2-7
cdr3_aa: CASSLKGWGRPYEQYF
cdr3_nt: TGTGCCAGCAGCTTAAAAGGGTGGGGCAGACCGTACGAGCAGTACTTC

d_call: NA
v_call: TRBV6-2/TRBV6-3
clone_size: many
j_call: TRBJ2-6
cdr3_aa: CASSYFRAGANVLTF
cdr3_nt: TGTGCCAGCAGTTATTTCAGGGCTGGGGCCAACGTCCTGACTTTC

d_call: NA
v_call: TRBV5-1
clone_size: many
j_call: TRBJ2-1
cdr3_aa: CASSLPGNEQFF
cdr3_nt: TGCGCCAGCAGCTTGCCTGGTAATGAGCAGTTCTTC

d_call: NA
v_call: TRBV24-1
clone_size: few
j_call: TRBJ1-3
cdr3_aa: CATSAGTGNTIYF
cdr3_nt: TGTGCCACCAGTGCGGGGACTGGAAACACCATATATTTT

d_call: TRBD2
v_call: TRBV10-3
clone_size: NA
j_call: TRBJ2-1
cdr3_aa: CATFGRETLSYNEQFF
cdr3_nt: TGTGCCACCTTTGGGCGGGAGACGTTGTCCTACAATGAGCAGTTCTTC

d_call: TRBD1
v_call: TRBV5-1
clone_size: NA
j_call: TRBJ2-7
cdr3_aa: CASSLEGTGSSYEQYF
cdr3_nt: TGCGCCAGCAGCTTGGAAGGGACAGGGTCCTCCTACGAGCAGTACTTC

d_call: NA
v_call: TRBV27
clone_size: NA
j_call: TRBJ1-2
cdr3_aa: CASRKRSIGGYTF
cdr3_nt: TGTGCCAGCAGAAAGAGGAGTATCGGTGGCTACACCTTC

d_call: NA
v_call: TRBV7-2
clone_size: few
j_call: TRBJ1-2
cdr3_aa: CASSLPHSPEGYTF
cdr3_nt: TGTGCCAGCAGCTTACCTCACAGTCCTGAGGGCTACACCTTC

d_call: NA
v_call: TRBV7-6
clone_size: NA
j_call: TRBJ2-2
cdr3_aa: CASSLRATANTGELFF
cdr3_nt: TGTGCCAGCAGCTTACGAGCTACCGCGAACACCGGGGAGCTGTTTTTT

d_call: NA
v_call: TRBV6-1
clone_size: few
j_call: TRBJ2-1
cdr3_aa: CASSRALGGPSYNEQFF
cdr3_nt: TGTGCCAGCAGCCGGGCGTTAGGAGGACCCTCCTACAATGAGCAGTTCTTC

d_call: NA
v_call: TRBV12-3/TRBV12-4
clone_size: NA
j_call: TRBJ2-5
cdr3_aa: CASSPLEWGVETQYF
cdr3_nt: TGTGCCAGCAGCCCCTTGGAGTGGGGCGTGGAGACCCAGTACTTC

d_call: TRBD2
v_call: TRBV7-6
clone_size: NA
j_call: TRBJ2-1
cdr3_aa: CASSVEGLAAYNEQFF
cdr3_nt: TGTGCCAGCAGCGTTGAGGGGCTAGCGGCGTACAATGAGCAGTTCTTC

d_call: NA
v_call: TRBV7-7
clone_size: NA
j_call: TRBJ2-5
cdr3_aa: CASSFGAGETQYF
cdr3_nt: TGTGCTAGCAGCTTTGGGGCAGGGGAGACCCAGTACTTC

d_call: NA
v_call: TRBV7-9
clone_size: many
j_call: TRBJ1-1
cdr3_aa: CASSADREAFF
cdr3_nt: TGTGCCAGCAGCGCCGACAGGGAAGCTTTCTTT

d_call: NA
v_call: TRBV5-4
clone_size: few
j_call: TRBJ2-1
cdr3_aa: CASSLIINEQFF
cdr3_nt: TGTGCCAGCAGCTTAATTATCAATGAGCAGTTCTTC

d_call: TRBD2
v_call: TRBV6-1
clone_size: NA
j_call: TRBJ2-3
cdr3_aa: CASSPTPLAGGLGDTQYF
cdr3_nt: TGTGCCAGCAGTCCGACTCCTCTAGCGGGAGGGCTTGGAGATACGCAGTATTTT